The 23 T cell receptor beta chains below all came from one sample that was sequenced in a study of cytomegalovirus exposure and HLA in healthy donors. The PCR was carried out with 60 Vbeta primers and 13 Jbeta primers. Clones were sequenced by immunoSEQ multiplex PCR, and TCRdb holds only the in-frame ones, with some missing. This sample has more than 70,000 clones; more than 75% occur once, and the top ten carry approximately 5%. Sequencing was done on a sample of PBMCs. Receptors were obtained from a man younger than 40 in good health and CMV-seropositive.

This chain uses TRBV30 with TRBJ1-1; possibly TRBD1 for D (6 bases). V was cut by 4 bases and J by 3 bases, with 21 bases left in between. Per germline, CDR1 GTSNPN and CDR2 SVGIG (reference sequence). This CDR3 is 16 amino acids long. The CDR3, as DNA: TGTGCCTGGACCCAACGAGGGGGGGGATTAGACACTGAAGCTTTCTTT. It specifies CAWTQRGGGLDTEAFF.

V and J are TRBV6-5 and TRBJ1-1; 7 bases map to TRBD1. Germline CDR1 and CDR2: MNHEY and SVGAGI. After removal of 4 bases from V and 3 bases from J, the junction contained 11 bases not matched to a gene. This CDR3 is 16 amino acids long. The CDR3 DNA reads as TGTGCCAGCAGTTGGAAGGTAGGGCAGGGGGACACTGAAGCTTTCTTT. It is translated as CASSWKVGQGDTEAFF.

This clone was seen more than once but under ten times. The V gene is TRBV5-6, the J gene TRBJ1-3; D not resolved. Between the trimmed V and J ends, which lost 0 bases and 4 bases, there was a span of 11 bases. Germline V gene data show CDR1 as SGHDT and CDR2 as YYEEEE. This CDR3 region has 15 residues. The CDR3 here is CASSLDTTGGNTIYF. The CDR3 DNA reads TGTGCCAGCAGCTTGGATACCACGGGGGGAAACACCATATATTTT.

V usage is TRBV7-2 and J usage is TRBJ1-5, with D unresolved. Germline V gives CDR1 SGHTA, CDR2 FQGNSA. The CDR3 has 13 amino acids. V shed 5 bases and J shed 0 bases, with 5 bases lying between them. The CDR3 is CASSPYSNQPQHF. The CDR3, as DNA: TGTGCCAGCAGCCCGTATAGCAATCAGCCCCAGCATTTT.

This clone was seen a few times. Different DNA sequences within this sample yield the same CDR3. The chain uses TRBV19 and TRBJ1-5, with D possibly being TRBD1 (5 bases). Germline CDR1 reads LNHDA; CDR2 reads SQIVND (reference sequence). This CDR3 is 13 amino acids long. Trimming pared 3 bases from V and 4 bases from J, leaving 7 bases between. Here the CDR3 reads CASSIGGNQPQHF. CDR3 sequence (DNA): TGTGCCAGTAGTATCGGGGGGAATCAGCCCCAGCATTTT.

This chain joins TRBV11-3 and TRBJ2-7, with TRBD1 identical over 8 bases. Looked up from germline, CDR1 is SGHNT and CDR2 is YENEEA. The CDR3 length is 14 residues. The trim removed 5 bases at V and 5 bases at J, leaving 8 bases unmatched. The CDR3: CASSKTGVVDEQYF. The CDR3, as DNA: TGTGCCAGCAGCAAGACAGGGGTCGTCGACGAGCAGTACTTC.

Turning to this clone: Relative to the germline gene, one junction end is altered; a read error may explain this. This chain uses TRBV28 with TRBJ1-5; the match to TRBD1 covers 12 bases. The CDR3 has 15 amino acids. Germline CDR1 reads MDHEN; CDR2 reads SYDVKM. The CDR3 protein is CASSLWGQGAQPQHF. CDR3 in DNA: TGTGCCAGCAGCTTATGGGGACAGGGGGCTCAGCCCCAGCATTTT.

The V and J genes are TRBV19 and TRBJ1-5, with 9 bases fitting TRBD1. After removal of 4 bases from V and 4 bases from J, the junction contained 2 bases not matched to a gene. Germline values: CDR1 LNHDA, CDR2 SQIVND (reference sequence). The CDR3 is 14 amino acids. CDR3: CASSTGTGNQPQHF. The CDR3 nucleotides read TGTGCCAGTAGTACAGGGACAGGGAATCAGCCCCAGCATTTT.

The chain employs TRBV29-1 and TRBJ1-1; TRBD1 might be the D (6 bases). The CDR3 runs to 14 residues. V was clipped by 2 bases and J by 4 bases, with 14 bases between them. Germline lookup yields CDR1 SQVTM and CDR2 ANQGSEA. The CDR3 region has the DNA TGCAGCGTTGAACGAGAGGCAGGGGTCACTGAAGCTTTCTTT. It encodes CSVEREAGVTEAFF.

The chain couples TRBV29-1 to TRBJ2-5; TRBD1 aligns across 9 bases. The CDR3 is made up of 14 amino acids. V trimming: 1 base; J trimming: 7 bases; junction bases outside the gene matches: 7. The germline gives CDR1 SQVTM, CDR2 ANQGSEA. The CDR3 protein is CSVEGDRVGGTQYF. CDR3 coding DNA: TGCAGCGTTGAAGGGGACAGGGTTGGAGGGACCCAGTACTTC.

The V gene is TRBV4-1, the J gene TRBJ2-7; 12 nucleotides line up with TRBD2. V was clipped by 4 bases and J by 6 bases; unmatched bases: 7. The CDR3 covers 15 residues. Germline lookup yields CDR1 MGHRA and CDR2 YSYEKL. DNA of the CDR3: TGCGCCAGCAGCCCCGCTAGCGGGAGGGCCGGCGAGCAGTACTTC. Translating gives CASSPASGRAGEQYF.

V usage is TRBV5-1 and J usage is TRBJ2-1, with D hard to call. The CDR3 covers 14 residues. CDR1 is SGHRS and CDR2 is YFSETQ in the germline V gene. With 0 bases removed from V and 5 bases from J, the gap between germline ends came to 9 bases. In nucleotides, the CDR3 is TGCGCCAGCAGCTTGGCCTGGGCAAACAATGAGCAGTTCTTC. Amino acid sequence: CASSLAWANNEQFF.

This clone occurred a few times. The chain is built from TRBV30 and TRBJ1-3; D is uncertain. Germline V CDR1 and CDR2: GTSNPN, SVGIG (reference sequence). CDR3 length equals 15 residues. Trimming took 2 bases from V and 0 from J, leaving 11 bases between them. CDR3: CAWSRDITSGNTIYF. CDR3 sequence (DNA): TGTGCCTGGAGTCGCGACATCACCTCTGGAAACACCATATATTTT.

About this clone itself: The same CDR3 arises from other DNA sequences in this sample as well. The gene calls are TRBV6-1 and TRBJ1-6; D not certain. There are 14 residues in the CDR3. The V end lost 8 bases, the J end lost 11 bases, and 19 bases lay between the germline ends. CDR1 is MNHNS and CDR2 is SASEGT in the germline V gene. The CDR3 DNA reads as TGTGCCAGCCGAAAGAATCCGGGTACCCCACCCCTCCACTTT. It yields the protein CASRKNPGTPPLHF.

This clone turned up a few times. A read error may produce the germline difference seen at one junction end. The chain joins TRBV7-9 to TRBJ2-2; D is perhaps TRBD2 (6 bases). This CDR3 has 16 amino acids. CDR1 SEHNR and CDR2 FQNEAQ come from the germline V gene (reference sequence). The CDR3 DNA follows: TGTTCCAGCAGCTCTTACGGCGGGGTGGCCACCGGGGAGCTGTTTTTT. Translation gives CSSSSYGGVATGELFF.

The V call is TRBV7-9, the J call TRBJ2-4, with TRBD1 matching 7 bases. CDR3 length: 11 amino acids. Germline V gene data show CDR1 as SEHNR and CDR2 as FQNEAQ (reference sequence). The V and J ends lost 5 bases and 9 bases, in that order; junction bases with no gene match: 1. CDR3 sequence reads: CASSRQGIQYF. The DNA of the CDR3 is TGTGCCAGCAGCCGACAGGGCATTCAGTACTTC.

The table lists this clone with a count of one. The chain carries TRBV6-1 and TRBJ2-2; unclear D gene. Germline V gene lookup returns CDR1 MNHNS and CDR2 SASEGT. There are 14 residues in the CDR3. Trimming shortened V by 10 bases and J by 1 base, and 13 bases separated the two germline ends. The CDR3 sequence: CAIPATMNTGELFF. The CDR3 DNA is TGTGCCATCCCAGCCACTATGAACACCGGGGAGCTGTTTTTT.

The genes are TRBV4-1 and TRBJ2-1; TRBD2 matches 8 bases. The germline V gene has CDR1 MGHRA and CDR2 YSYEKL. V dropped 1 base and J dropped 8; count of bases not matched to a gene: 10. This CDR3 region has 16 residues. The CDR3, as DNA: TGCGCCAGCAGCCAAGTTAGCGGGACCGGGGGGGATGAGCAGTTCTTC. Translation: CASSQVSGTGGDEQFF.

V gene TRBV6-5 combines with J gene TRBJ2-5; D is possibly TRBD2 (6 bases). Looked up from germline, CDR1 is MNHEY and CDR2 is SVGAGI. The CDR3 runs to 14 residues. Deletions cut 0 bases from V and 5 bases from J, with 10 bases between. The CDR3 loop is CASSYSGGIETQYF. CDR3 sequence (DNA): TGTGCCAGCAGTTACTCTGGAGGGATTGAGACCCAGTACTTC.

The rearrangement uses TRBV4-1 and TRBJ1-1; D ambiguous. V was trimmed by 1 base and J by 1 base, leaving 22 bases between them. Germline CDR1 and CDR2: MGHRA and YSYEKL. The CDR3 has 19 amino acids. The CDR3 loop reads CASSQARSRYGEGNTEAFF. Written as DNA, the CDR3 is TGCGCCAGCAGCCAAGCACGGTCCAGGTACGGCGAAGGGAACACTGAAGCTTTCTTT.

The chain employs TRBV9 and TRBJ1-1; 10 positions match TRBD1. The J segment lost 5 bases and the V segment lost 0 bases, leaving 10 bases of the junction unmatched. The CDR3 covers 17 residues. The germline CDR1 and CDR2 sequences are SGDLS and YYNGEE. CDR3: CASSVGGGTGDGTEAFF. The CDR3 region has the DNA TGTGCCAGCAGCGTAGGCGGTGGGACAGGGGATGGTACTGAAGCTTTCTTT.

By sample fraction, this clone is medium-sized (0.01 to 0.1%). The V call is TRBV5-1, the J call TRBJ2-3; 12 positions agree with TRBD2. V gave up 6 bases and J gave up 2 bases; unmatched junction bases: 10. The CDR3 is 17 residues long. The V gene's germline CDR1 is SGHRS and CDR2 YFSETQ. Here the CDR3 DNA reads TGCGCCAGCAAAAGTGGAGGACTAGCGGGATTCACAGATACGCAGTATTTT. This encodes CASKSGGLAGFTDTQYF.

The V and J genes are TRBV27 and TRBJ1-2, with 10 bases matching TRBD1. This CDR3 is built from 15 residues. CDR1 MNHEY and CDR2 SMNVEV come from the germline V gene (reference sequence). V trimming: 5 bases; J trimming: 6 bases; junction bases outside the gene matches: 9. In DNA form, the CDR3 reads TGTGCCAGCAGTCCCACCGCCGGGACAGGGGATGGCTACACCTTC. Encoded protein: CASSPTAGTGDGYTF.